Each of the 29 T cell receptor beta chains below was sequenced from the same sample in a study of cytomegalovirus exposure and HLA in healthy donors. The PCR contained 60 Vbeta and 13 Jbeta primers. Assay: immunoSEQ multiplex PCR; the TCRdb copy retains only in-frame clones and omits some. The sample lists a few hundred thousand clones, 60% to 80% occurring once. Material: PBMCs. These receptors were obtained from a man younger than 35 in good health and CMV-seronegative.

The genes are TRBV27 and TRBJ2-1, with 10 bases identical to TRBD2. J gave up 10 bases and V 6 bases, and 9 bases lay outside the gene matches. This CDR3 is 14 amino acids long. CDR1 is MNHEY, CDR2 SMNVEV, per germline (reference sequence). The CDR3 DNA sequence: TGTGCCAGCAGCCAACTAGCGGGGCTTAGGGAGCAGTTCTTC. It codes for CASSQLAGLREQFF.

The chain combines TRBV2 with TRBJ2-1, with TRBD2 identical over 8 bases. Trimming took 7 bases from V and 10 from J; bases not matched to a gene: 15. Germline CDR1 is SNHLY and CDR2 is FYNNEI. The CDR3 covers 15 residues. DNA of the CDR3: TGTGCCAGCACCCCTGATAGCGGGATCCAGGGAGAGCAGTTCTTC. This encodes CASTPDSGIQGEQFF.

V is TRBV18 and J is TRBJ1-1; D not certain. The V gene's germline CDR1 is KGHSH and CDR2 LQKENI. Trimming shortened V by 2 bases and J by 4 bases, and 11 bases separated the two germline ends. This CDR3 comprises 14 residues. CDR3 protein: CASSPSAELTEAFF. The CDR3 DNA follows: TGTGCCAGCTCACCATCAGCGGAGCTCACTGAAGCTTTCTTT. Drawing the rest from reference TRBV18 and TRBJ1-1, the complete variable domain is NAGVMQNPRHLVRRRGQEARLRCSPMKGHSHVYWYRQLPEEGLKFMVYLQKENIIDESGMPKERFSAEFPKEGPSILRIQQVVRGDSAAYFCASSPSAELTEAFFGQGTRLTVV.

The V and J genes are TRBV7-8 and TRBJ2-5; perhaps TRBD2 as D (6 bases). The DNA end is a closer match to TRBJ2-7, so the J assignment may be wrong. The CDR3 loop spans 15 amino acids. The germline CDR1 and CDR2 sequences are SGHVS and FQNEAQ. The CDR3 nucleotides read TGTGCCAGCAGCGATCGGGACTTGGGTCGGCTCGAGCAGTACTTC. Its protein is CASSDRDLGRLEQYF.

V usage is TRBV9 and J usage is TRBJ2-2, with D uncertain. The germline gives CDR1 SGDLS, CDR2 YYNGEE. Trimming removed 0 bases at V and 2 bases at J, with 8 bases between. CDR3 length equals 15 residues. In DNA form, the CDR3 reads TGTGCCAGCAGCGTAGGGAGCCAAAACACCGGGGAGCTGTTTTTT. Its protein product is CASSVGSQNTGELFF. Using reference TRBV9 and TRBJ2-2 for the parts outside the CDR3, the full variable domain is DSGVTQTPKHLITATGQRVTLRCSPRSGDLSVYWYQQSLDQGLQFLIQYYNGEERAKGNILERFSAQQFPDLHSELNLSSLELGDSALYFCASSVGSQNTGELFFGEGSRLTVL.

This sequence joins TRBV5-4 and TRBJ2-7; no reliable D call. V was clipped by 5 bases and J by 2 bases, with 11 bases between them. Germline V gives CDR1 SGHNT, CDR2 YYREEE (reference sequence). The CDR3 is made up of 13 amino acids. CDR3 protein: CASSSDKAYEQYF. The CDR3 DNA is TGTGCCAGCAGTTCCGACAAAGCCTACGAGCAGTACTTC.

This clone has a handful of counts. The rearrangement links TRBV9 to TRBJ2-2; TRBD2 agrees at 9 bases. V was clipped by 3 bases and J by 2 bases; unmatched bases: 2. The CDR3 sequence is 15 residues long. Germline V gene data show CDR1 as SGDLS and CDR2 as YYNGEE. CDR3 sequence reads: CASSGLAANTGELFF. CDR3 in DNA: TGTGCCAGCAGCGGACTAGCGGCCAACACCGGGGAGCTGTTTTTT.

This rearrangement joins TRBV6-5 to TRBJ2-7, with 10 positions matching TRBD1. Germline V gene data show CDR1 as MNHEY and CDR2 as SVGAGI. CDR3 length equals 15 residues. V shed 2 bases, J shed 7 bases, and the junction held 8 bases outside the gene matches. The CDR3 spells CASSYHPGTGVEQYF. The CDR3 nucleotides are TGTGCCAGCAGTTACCACCCCGGGACAGGGGTAGAGCAGTACTTC.

CDR3 sequence: CASSPPSLQETQYF. The CDR3 DNA reads as TGTGCCAGCTCACCACCGTCTCTCCAAGAGACCCAGTACTTC. The chain joins TRBV18 to TRBJ2-5; D is uncertain. V gave up 0 bases and J gave up 1 base, with 6 bases separating them. Per the germline V gene, CDR1 is KGHSH and CDR2 is LQKENI. The CDR3 runs to 14 residues.

The rearrangement uses TRBV6-5 and TRBJ2-2; 8 positions match TRBD2. This CDR3 has 14 amino acids. The V segment lost 6 bases and the J segment 7 bases; nucleotides outside the gene matches: 7. Germline CDR1 MNHEY, CDR2 SVGAGI. CDR3 region: CASSPGRVGGELFF. CDR3 sequence (DNA): TGTGCCAGCAGCCCCGGGAGGGTAGGCGGGGAGCTGTTTTTT.

V and J are TRBV30 and TRBJ1-6; D not resolved. Trimming cost V 1 base and J 4 bases, with 11 bases left between them. The CDR3 runs 15 residues. Germline-derived CDR1 and CDR2 are GTSNPN and SVGIG (reference sequence). The chain's CDR3 is CAWSGTPLYNSPLHF. CDR3 DNA sequence: TGTGCCTGGAGTGGAACACCGCTTTATAATTCACCCCTCCACTTT.

V gene TRBV27 combines with J gene TRBJ2-1, with 9 bases identical to TRBD1. J lost 3 bases, V lost 4 bases, and 7 bases had no gene match. The germline gives CDR1 MNHEY, CDR2 SMNVEV (reference sequence). The CDR3 totals 16 residues. Written as DNA, the CDR3 is TGTGCCAGCAGTTCGCGGACAGGGGTCCTCTACAATGAGCAGTTCTTC. Its protein product is CASSSRTGVLYNEQFF.

The count of this clone is one. The genes are TRBV9 and TRBJ2-1, with D hard to call. V was cut by 3 bases and J by 7 bases, with 5 bases left in between. The CDR3 is 11 residues long. Germline CDR1 and CDR2: SGDLS and YYNGEE. CDR3 nucleotides: TGTGCCAGCAGCGACAGAAATGAGCAGTTCTTC. Residues: CASSDRNEQFF.

The chain carries TRBV2 and TRBJ1-1; TRBD1 aligns across 8 bases. The ends lost 6 bases at V and 7 bases at J; junction bases unmatched: 13. The CDR3 totals 15 residues. Germline V lookup: CDR1 SNHLY, CDR2 FYNNEI. The CDR3 is CASRVWTGHLDEAFF. The CDR3 DNA is TGTGCCAGCAGAGTATGGACAGGGCATCTTGATGAAGCTTTCTTT.

This clone is a singleton in its sample. This chain links TRBV14 with TRBJ2-7, with 9 positions matching TRBD1. The ends lost 3 bases at V and 1 base at J; junction bases unmatched: 4. Germline loops: CDR1 SGHDN, CDR2 FVKESK. The CDR3 extends over 15 amino acids. CDR3 region: CASSHPGTGSYEQYF. The CDR3 DNA follows: TGTGCCAGCAGCCACCCCGGGACAGGGTCCTACGAGCAGTACTTC.

The chain joins TRBV10-3 to TRBJ1-1; the match to TRBD1 covers 9 bases. The CDR3 loop spans 15 amino acids. In germline, CDR1 is ENHRY, CDR2 SYGVKD. Losses at the gene ends were 2 bases for V and 1 base for J; bases not matched to a gene: 2. In nucleotides, the CDR3 is TGTGCCATCAGTGAGAGGGGACAGGGGAACACTGAAGCTTTCTTT. Encoded protein: CAISERGQGNTEAFF.

The V and J genes are TRBV19 and TRBJ2-1; TRBD2 matches 7 bases. Germline V lookup: CDR1 LNHDA, CDR2 SQIVND (reference sequence). The CDR3 length is 16 residues. V lost 0 bases and J lost 6; bases outside the gene matches: 8. The CDR3, as DNA: TGTGCCAGTAGTATAGATAGAGCGGGATGGGGCAATGAGCAGTTCTTC. This codes for CASSIDRAGWGNEQFF.

This sequence joins TRBV18 and TRBJ2-2; 8 bases match TRBD1. The V and J ends lost 4 bases and 5 bases, in that order; junction bases with no gene match: 9. This CDR3 is 16 amino acids long. The germline gives CDR1 KGHSH, CDR2 LQKENI. The CDR3, as DNA: TGTGCCAGCTCACGTGGGACAGGTCCAGCGACCGGGGAGCTGTTTTTT. Protein: CASSRGTGPATGELFF.

This rearrangement joins TRBV30 to TRBJ1-1, with D maybe TRBD1 (5 bases). The CDR3 has 13 residues. Trimming cost V 0 bases and J 4 bases, with 9 bases left between them. From germline, CDR1 is GTSNPN and CDR2 SVGIG (reference sequence). In DNA, the CDR3 is TGTGCCTGGAGTGTAACCGGGGGCACTGAAGCTTTCTTT. Protein product: CAWSVTGGTEAFF.

Comments on this clone: One end of the junction is discordant with germline, which a read error may explain. The CDR3 nucleotides read TGTGCTAGCAGCTCGGGCGGGAACTACGAGCAGTACTTC. It encodes CASSSGGNYEQYF. The chain uses TRBV7-7 and TRBJ2-7; tentatively, D is TRBD2 (6 bases). This CDR3 has 13 amino acids. CDR1 and CDR2 (germline): SSHAT, FNYEAQ (reference sequence).

The chain carries TRBV25-1 and TRBJ2-1; D might be TRBD1 (5 bases). V was shortened by 3 bases and J by 12 bases, with 18 bases between the two germline ends. The V gene's germline CDR1 is MGHDK and CDR2 SYGVNS. The CDR3 sequence is 14 residues long. CDR3 loop: CASSDPEKGPGQFF. The CDR3 DNA sequence: TGTGCCAGCAGTGACCCCGAAAAGGGGCCGGGGCAGTTCTTC. Based on the CDR3 plus reference TRBV25-1 and TRBJ2-1, the full variable domain is EADIYQTPRYLVIGTGKKITLECSQTMGHDKMYWYQQDPGMELHLIHYSYGVNSTEKGDLSSESTVSRIRTEHFPLTLESARPSHTSQYLCASSDPEKGPGQFFGPGTRLTVL.

The genes are TRBV9 and TRBJ1-4; D is ambiguous. CDR1 and CDR2 (germline): SGDLS, YYNGEE. The CDR3 contains 13 residues. Deletions cut 4 bases from V and 6 bases from J, with 10 bases between. CDR3 sequence: CASSPGGDEKLFF. CDR3 in DNA: TGTGCCAGCAGCCCCGGCGGGGATGAAAAACTGTTTTTT.

The genes are TRBV13 and TRBJ2-3; 10 bases map to TRBD2. From germline, CDR1 is PRHDT and CDR2 FYEKMQ (reference sequence). The CDR3 has 17 residues. The V gene end was trimmed by 4 bases and the J gene end by 8 bases; junction bases not matched to a gene: 15. CDR3 nucleotide sequence: TGTGCCAGCAGCTCCGACCGAGCGGGGGGGCTACTGGTTACGCAGTATTTT. Encoded protein: CASSSDRAGGLLVTQYF.

CDR3 nucleotides: TGCGCCAGCAGCCAAGCAGTAGGGGGCCTTCAGCCCCAGCATTTT. The encoded protein is CASSQAVGGLQPQHF. The rearrangement uses TRBV4-3 and TRBJ1-5; 7 bases are a match to TRBD1. The germline V gene has CDR1 LGHNA and CDR2 YSLEER. Trimming at V came to 1 base and at J to 6 bases, leaving 6 bases not matched to a gene. The CDR3 consists of 15 residues.

This chain joins TRBV2 and TRBJ2-2, with TRBD1 matching over 7 bases. The V and J ends lost 5 bases and 1 base, in that order; junction bases with no gene match: 7. Germline-derived CDR1 and CDR2 are SNHLY and FYNNEI. The CDR3 is 16 residues long. CDR3 sequence (DNA): TGTGCCAGCAGTCCGCCGGGGACAGTGAACACCGGGGAGCTGTTTTTT. It specifies CASSPPGTVNTGELFF.

This chain uses TRBV5-6 with TRBJ2-7; D is perhaps TRBD1 (5 bases). Trimming took off 4 bases at V and 5 bases at J, with 16 bases between the two ends. The CDR3 is made up of 14 amino acids. Germline V gene data show CDR1 as SGHDT and CDR2 as YYEEEE. The CDR3 sequence: CASSVRVRSHEQYF. The CDR3 DNA sequence: TGTGCCAGCAGCGTCAGGGTGAGATCCCACGAGCAGTACTTC.

This clone occurred a few times. The rearrangement uses TRBV9 and TRBJ2-5, with 8 bases that match TRBD2. The CDR3 length is 14 residues. The ends lost 3 bases at V and 4 bases at J; junction bases unmatched: 5. Germline CDR1 reads SGDLS; CDR2 reads YYNGEE. The CDR3 region is CASSAGLGLETQYF. The CDR3 nucleotides read TGTGCCAGCAGCGCGGGACTAGGGTTAGAGACCCAGTACTTC.

This clone has only one observation. The CDR3 DNA is TGTGCCTGGAGTAAATATATGGGGACAGGCAATCAGCCCCAGCATTTT. Protein product: CAWSKYMGTGNQPQHF. The V call is TRBV30, the J call TRBJ1-5; 7 bases agree with TRBD1. Germline V CDR1 and CDR2: GTSNPN, SVGIG (reference sequence). The CDR3 totals 16 residues. V lost 2 bases to trimming and J lost 2 bases; unmatched junction nucleotides: 9.

V is TRBV15 and J is TRBJ2-1; 10 positions agree with TRBD1. CDR3 length: 14 amino acids. V shed 5 bases, J shed 10 bases, and the junction held 8 bases outside the gene matches. Germline V gene sequence: CDR1 LNHNV, CDR2 YYDKDF (reference sequence). The CDR3 is CATSRQTGGMEQFF. CDR3 sequence (DNA): TGTGCCACCAGCCGGCAGACAGGGGGCATGGAGCAGTTCTTC.